This T cell receptor (beta chain) was sequenced in a study of blood T cell repertoires in COVID-19. Study as a whole: T cells, B-cell-depleted T cells, or PBMCs provided the cDNA or gDNA that served as material.

Donors were grouped by their self-reported clinical history. In the original processing: Nucleated cell number was recorded as an estimate derived from reference gene primer amplification. Produced via immunoSEQ multiplex PCR; TCRdb's table is partial and in-frame only. The V and J calls and the clone size are those of that table, but D and trimming were determined from the DNA. The table lists about 140,000 clones, 70% to 90% of them singletons. This sequence originates from a woman aged 45-65 years with acute COVID-19. The sequenced sample was PBMCs or T cells enriched from blood (not recorded which).

The CDR3 loop reads CASSRRFSSTEAFF. The CDR3 DNA reads TGTGCCAGTAGCCGCAGGTTTAGTAGCACTGAAGCTTTCTTT. This chain links TRBV19 with TRBJ1-1; D remains ambiguous. Germline assignment: CDR1 LNHDA and CDR2 SQIVND (reference sequence). The CDR3 covers 14 residues. V was trimmed by 6 bases and J by 4 bases, leaving 15 bases between them.